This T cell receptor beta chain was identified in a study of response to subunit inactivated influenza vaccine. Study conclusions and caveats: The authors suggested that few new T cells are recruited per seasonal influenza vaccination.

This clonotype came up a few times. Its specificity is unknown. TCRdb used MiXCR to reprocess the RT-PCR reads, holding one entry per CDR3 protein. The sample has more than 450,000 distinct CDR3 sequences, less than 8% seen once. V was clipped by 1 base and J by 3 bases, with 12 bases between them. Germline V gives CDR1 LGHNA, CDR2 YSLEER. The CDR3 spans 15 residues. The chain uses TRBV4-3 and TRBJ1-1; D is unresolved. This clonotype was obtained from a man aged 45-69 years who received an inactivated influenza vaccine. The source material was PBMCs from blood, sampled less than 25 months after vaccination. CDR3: CASSQGSFGYTEAFF. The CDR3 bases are TGCGCCAGCAGCCAAGGTTCATTCGGATACACTGAAGCTTTCTTT.